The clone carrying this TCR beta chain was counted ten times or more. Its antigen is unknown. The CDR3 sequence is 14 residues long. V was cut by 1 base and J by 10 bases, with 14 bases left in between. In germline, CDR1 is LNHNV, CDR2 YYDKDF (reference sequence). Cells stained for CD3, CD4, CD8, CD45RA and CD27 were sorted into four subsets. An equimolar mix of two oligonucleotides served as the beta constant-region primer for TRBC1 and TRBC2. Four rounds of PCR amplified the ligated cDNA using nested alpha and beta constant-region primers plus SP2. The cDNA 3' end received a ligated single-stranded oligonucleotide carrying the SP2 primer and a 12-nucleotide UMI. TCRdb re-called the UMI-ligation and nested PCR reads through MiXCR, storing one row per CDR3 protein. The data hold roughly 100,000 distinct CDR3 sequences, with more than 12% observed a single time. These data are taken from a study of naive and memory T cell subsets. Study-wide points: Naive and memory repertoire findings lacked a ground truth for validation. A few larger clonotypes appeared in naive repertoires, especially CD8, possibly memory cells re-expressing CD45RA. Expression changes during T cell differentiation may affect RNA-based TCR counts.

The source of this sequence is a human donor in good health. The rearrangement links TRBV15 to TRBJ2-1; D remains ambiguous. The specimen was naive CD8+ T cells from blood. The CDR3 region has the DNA TGTGCCACCAGCAGAGTTCTCGAAGATGGGGAGCAGTTCTTC. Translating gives CATSRVLEDGEQFF.